This T cell receptor beta chain originates from a study of cytomegalovirus exposure and HLA in healthy donors. Study context: Falling in the Caucasian-associated ancestry cluster were roughly 80% of a few hundred genotyped donors. Findings and caveats of the study: Reportedly, fewer N-insertions than the approximately 700-donor mean appeared in an Asian-associated ancestry cluster in a later analysis. Among the most significant clusters, several appeared linked to common viral pathogens in a later analysis. The authors listed around 150 TCR beta chains as cytomegalovirus-associated.

PCR involved 60 Vbeta and 13 Jbeta primers. The data were produced by immunoSEQ multiplex PCR, yet TCRdb's version contains in-frame clones alone and is incomplete. The table has about 89,000 clones, approximately 89% seen once. With regard to this clone: Its antigen remains unidentified.

Deletions cut 0 bases from V and 4 bases from J, with 10 bases between. The CDR3 has 14 residues. CDR1 SGHNT and CDR2 YYREEE come from the germline V gene (reference sequence). The sequence was obtained from a man in his thirties or forties in good health and CMV-seropositive. Sequencing was carried out using PBMCs. The chain combines TRBV5-4 with TRBJ1-2; the D is unclear. The CDR3 region has the DNA TGTGCCAGCAGCTTGGCCCTCAGCGGCTATGGCTACACCTTC. Translating gives CASSLALSGYGYTF.